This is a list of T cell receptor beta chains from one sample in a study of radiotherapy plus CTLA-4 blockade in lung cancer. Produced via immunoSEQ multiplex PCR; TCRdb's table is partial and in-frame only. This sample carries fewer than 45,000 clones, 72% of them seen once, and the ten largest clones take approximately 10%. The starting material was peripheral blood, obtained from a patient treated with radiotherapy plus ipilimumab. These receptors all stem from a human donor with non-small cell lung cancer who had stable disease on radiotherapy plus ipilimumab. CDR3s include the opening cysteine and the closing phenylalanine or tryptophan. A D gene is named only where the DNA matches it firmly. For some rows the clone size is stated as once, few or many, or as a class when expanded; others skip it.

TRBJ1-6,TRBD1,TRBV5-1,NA,TGCGCCAGCAGCTTGAGGGACAGGGTAGATTCACCCCTCCACTTT,CASSLRDRVDSPLHF
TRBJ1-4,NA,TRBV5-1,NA,TGCGCCAGCAGCTCAGTGGCAGGGTCTGAAAAACTGTTTTTT,CASSSVAGSEKLFF
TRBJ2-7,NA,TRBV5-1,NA,TGCGCCAGCAGCTTGGTTCCGGGGTCCTCCTACGAGCAGTACTTC,CASSLVPGSSYEQYF
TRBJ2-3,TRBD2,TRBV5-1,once,TGCGCCAGCAGCTTGGGGCGGGGAGGGTCCACAGATACGCAGTATTTT,CASSLGRGGSTDTQYF
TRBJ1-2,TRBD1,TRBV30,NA,TGTGCCTGGGATCGGGACAGGGGCTTTCATGGCTACACCTTC,CAWDRDRGFHGYTF
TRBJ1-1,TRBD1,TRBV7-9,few,TGTGCCAGCAGCACCGGACAGGGGTTTACTGAAGCTTTCTTT,CASSTGQGFTEAFF
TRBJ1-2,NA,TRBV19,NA,TGTGCCAGTAGCCACGGGATTAATCGACAAGCTAACTATGGCTACACCTTC,CASSHGINRQANYGYTF
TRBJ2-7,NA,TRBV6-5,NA,TGTGCCAGCGCTACTCAGGGTTCCTACGAGCAGTACTTC,CASATQGSYEQYF
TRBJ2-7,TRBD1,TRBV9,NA,TGTGCCAGCAGCCAGACAGGGCAATCCTACGAGCAGTACTTC,CASSQTGQSYEQYF
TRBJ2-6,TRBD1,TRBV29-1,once,TGCAGCGTTCCCTTAGGGGGCGCTGGGGCCAACGTCCTGACTTTC,CSVPLGGAGANVLTF
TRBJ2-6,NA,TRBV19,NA,TGTGCCAGTAGTATAGGGCCGGGTCCCGGGGCCAACGTCCTGACTTTC,CASSIGPGPGANVLTF
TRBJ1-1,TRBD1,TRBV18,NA,TGTGCCAGCTCACAGAGACAGGGGGTGTCCTCCACTGAAGCTTTCTTT,CASSQRQGVSSTEAFF
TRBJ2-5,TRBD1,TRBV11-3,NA,TGTGCCAGCAGCTCCGGGACAGGGCCTCAAGAGACCCAGTACTTC,CASSSGTGPQETQYF
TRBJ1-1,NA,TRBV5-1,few,TGCGCCAGCAGCTTGGGTGGCAGTAACACTGAAGCTTTCTTT,CASSLGGSNTEAFF
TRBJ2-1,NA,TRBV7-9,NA,TGTGCCAGCAGCTTAGTCTCTCAGGGCAGATACAATGAGCAGTTCTTC,CASSLVSQGRYNEQFF
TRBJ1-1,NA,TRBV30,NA,TGTGCCTGGTTCGGGAGGACAAACACTGAAGCTTTCTTT,CAWFGRTNTEAFF
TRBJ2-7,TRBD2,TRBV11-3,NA,TGTGCCAGCAGCTCCCAAGCGGGGTCCTACGAGCAGTACTTC,CASSSQAGSYEQYF
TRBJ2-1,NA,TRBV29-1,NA,TGCAGCGTCGCCAGTAACAATGAGCAGTTCTTC,CSVASNNEQFF
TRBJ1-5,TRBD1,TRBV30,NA,TGTGCCTGGAGTGCCGGGACAGGGGTCGGCAATCAGCCCCAGCATTTT,CAWSAGTGVGNQPQHF
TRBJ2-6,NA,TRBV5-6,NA,TGTGCCAGCAGCCCGAGGCAGGGATCGGCTGGGGCCAACGTCCTGACTTTC,CASSPRQGSAGANVLTF
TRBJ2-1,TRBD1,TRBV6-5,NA,TGTGCCAGCAAGCGGACAGGGGGCTACAATGAGCAGTTCTTC,CASKRTGGYNEQFF
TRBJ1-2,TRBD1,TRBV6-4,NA,TGTGCCAGCAGTCTCGAGGGGACAGGCCCCCAGGGCTACACCTTC,CASSLEGTGPQGYTF
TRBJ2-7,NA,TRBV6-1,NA,TGTGCCAGCATTCAAGCCGGGACATCCTGGGAGCAGTACTTC,CASIQAGTSWEQYF
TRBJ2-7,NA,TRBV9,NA,TGTGCCAGCAGCCCAGCGGGCTTCTACGAGCAGTACTTC,CASSPAGFYEQYF
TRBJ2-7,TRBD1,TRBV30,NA,TGTGCCTGGAGTCTGACAGGGGGCTACGAGCAGTACTTC,CAWSLTGGYEQYF
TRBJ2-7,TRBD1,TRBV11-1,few,TGTGCCAGCAGCCAGACAGGGCAATCCTACGAGCAGTACTTC,CASSQTGQSYEQYF
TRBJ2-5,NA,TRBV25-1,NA,TGTGCCAGTAAAACGACGGGTACACCGAAAGAGACCCAGTACTTC,CASKTTGTPKETQYF
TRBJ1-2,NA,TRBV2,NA,TGTGCCAGCAGCTTACCCTCCTACCTGGGCTACACCTTC,CASSLPSYLGYTF
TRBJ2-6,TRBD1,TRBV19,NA,TGTGCCAGCGAGGCGGCAGGGGGCTTTTCTGGGGCCAACGTCCTGACTTTC,CASEAAGGFSGANVLTF
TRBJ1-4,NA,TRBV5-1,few,TGCGCCAGCAGCTTAGAAGGGGGGGGAAATGAAAAACTGTTTTTT,CASSLEGGGNEKLFF
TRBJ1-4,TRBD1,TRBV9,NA,TGTGCCAGCAGCTACCGGGACAGGGGATCACCGAATGAAAAACTGTTTTTT,CASSYRDRGSPNEKLFF
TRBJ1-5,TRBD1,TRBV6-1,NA,TGTGCCAGCAGTATAGACAGGGCGTTCAATCAGCCCCAGCATTTT,CASSIDRAFNQPQHF
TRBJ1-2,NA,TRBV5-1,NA,TGCGCCAGCAGCTTAGTTAGTCCATCTTATGGCTACACCTTC,CASSLVSPSYGYTF
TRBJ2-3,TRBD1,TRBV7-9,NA,TGTGCCAGCAGCTTAGCGCGTCGGACAGGAACCCTTAGCACAGATACGCAGTATTTT,CASSLARRTGTLSTDTQYF
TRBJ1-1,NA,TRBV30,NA,TGTGCCTGGAGCCTCAGGATAGGGGACACTGAAGCTTTCTTT,CAWSLRIGDTEAFF
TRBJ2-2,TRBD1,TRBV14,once,TGTGCCAGCAGCCCGGACAGGGGGGCCCTCCGACGAGTCACCGGGGAGCTGTTTTTT,CASSPDRGALRRVTGELFF
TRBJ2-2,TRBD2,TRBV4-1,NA,TGCGCCAGCAGCCAAGATCCTAGCGGGGCCACCGGGGAGCTGTTTTTT,CASSQDPSGATGELFF
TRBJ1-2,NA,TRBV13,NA,TGTGCCAGCAGCGTATTTGGGGCGGTTCATGGCTACACCTTC,CASSVFGAVHGYTF
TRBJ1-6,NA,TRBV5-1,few,TGCGCCAGCAGCTCCGGGGGAGTGGGGAATTCACCCCTCCACTTT,CASSSGGVGNSPLHF
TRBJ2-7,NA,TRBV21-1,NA,TGTGCCAGCCCCGTTGTCGAGTACTTC,CASPVVEYF
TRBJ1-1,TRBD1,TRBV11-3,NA,TGTGCCAGCAGCCAGGGACAGGTAAACACTGAAGCTTTCTTT,CASSQGQVNTEAFF
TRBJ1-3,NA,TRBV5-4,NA,TGTGCCAGCAGCTTGCAGGGGATAACTGGAAACACCATATATTTT,CASSLQGITGNTIYF
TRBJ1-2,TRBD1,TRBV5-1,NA,TGCGCCAGCAGCATTGCCGGGACAGGGTATGGCTACACCTTC,CASSIAGTGYGYTF
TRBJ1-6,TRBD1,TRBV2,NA,TGTGCCATCACCTCGGGACAGATTAATTCACCCCTCCACTTT,CAITSGQINSPLHF
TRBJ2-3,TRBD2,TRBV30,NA,TGTGCCTGGGGGAAGGGACTAGGTGATGATACGCAGTATTTT,CAWGKGLGDDTQYF
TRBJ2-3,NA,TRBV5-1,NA,TGCGCCAGCAGCGATGGACAGTTTACAGATACGCAGTATTTT,CASSDGQFTDTQYF
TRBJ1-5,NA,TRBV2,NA,TGTGCCAGCAGGGCAGAAATCAATCAGCCCCAGCATTTT,CASRAEINQPQHF
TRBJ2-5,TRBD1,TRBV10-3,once,TGTGCCATCAGCGACAGGGTTGCGAAGACCCAGTACTTC,CAISDRVAKTQYF
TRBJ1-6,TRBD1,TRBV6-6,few,TGTGCCAGCAGTCCGGACAGGGCGCGTTCACCCCTCCACTTT,CASSPDRARSPLHF
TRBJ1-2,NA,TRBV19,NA,TGTGCCAGTAGTATCGGGGGGGGGTCATACTCTGGCTACACCTTC,CASSIGGGSYSGYTF
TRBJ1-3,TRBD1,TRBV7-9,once,TGTGCCAGCAGCTGGACAGGGTTTAGCTCTGGAAACACCATATATTTT,CASSWTGFSSGNTIYF
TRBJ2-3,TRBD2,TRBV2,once,TGTGCCAGCAGTGTGGCTAGCGGCTCCTCGCAGTATTTT,CASSVASGSSQYF
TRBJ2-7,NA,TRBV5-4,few,TGTGCCAGCAGCCCGGGCCTATACGGGGCCTACGAGCAGTACTTC,CASSPGLYGAYEQYF